The TCR beta chain described here comes from a study of T cells in Graves' hyperthyroidism and ophthalmopathy (dated by TCRdb to about 2019). For the wider study: Peripheral blood was sampled at the time of initial diagnosis, prior to any treatment. To identify TCR V-J signatures that set the groups apart, the researchers used a discovery cohort of 100 patients, made up of around 40 with Graves' ophthalmopathy and 57 with stable Graves' hyperthyroidism. An independent validation cohort of under 20 hyperthyroidism patients and about 16 patients who later progressed to ophthalmopathy tested prospective prediction of ophthalmopathy. The 100 discovery patients were randomly split 7:3 into training and test sets. Thyroid tissue and blood T-cell repertoires from six Graves' hyperthyroidism patients were also compared in the study. Following sampling, methimazole starting at 30 mg daily was given to hyperthyroidism patients, and high-dose intravenous methylprednisolone was given to ophthalmopathy patients. The paper describes TCR Vbeta CDR3 sequencing of 135 peripheral blood samples, made up of approximately 40 ophthalmopathy patients, 70 to 75 hyperthyroidism patients and 17 progressor patients. Overall study results and their limits: In validation, the model predicted progression to ophthalmopathy a median of 6.5 months before onset, with over 60% sensitivity and more than 72% specificity. Most expanded thyroid clonotypes (frequency above 0.001) were also found in blood, which suggests that blood repertoires may mirror thyroid immune responses. Sample size was not statistically predetermined, and investigators were not blinded to group allocation. Ophthalmopathy was separated from stable hyperthyroidism by a 13 V-J signature model, with around 88% sensitivity and just over 81% specificity obtained in cross-validation and 80%/75% obtained in testing.

Moderately to severely active disease, a Clinical Activity Score of at least 3, a NOSPECS grade of at least 4, and a duration under 3 months were present in ophthalmopathy patients. The study excluded patients with uncontrolled infections, other autoimmune diseases, pregnancy or lactation. Diagnoses were established on the basis of clinical symptoms, serum thyroxine and TRAb, thyroid ultrasound, and orbital computed tomography. PBMCs were isolated from approximately 10 ml of fresh peripheral blood by Ficoll-Paque density gradient centrifugation. Trizol reagent was used to extract total RNA, and RNA quality was then checked on an Agilent 2100 Bioanalyzer. This clonotype showed up many times. Its antigen is currently not known. There are no base qualities to consult, and no much larger clone falls within one base. TCR beta CDR3 regions were amplified from RNA transcripts. The TCR CDR3 was subjected to a first round of RT-PCR using the HTBI primer set and the Qiagen OneStep RT-PCR kit. Libraries were constructed in a second round of multiplex PCR, after which size selection and purification were performed. Sequencing of the libraries was done on an Illumina HiSeq2000 using paired-end 100 bp reads. Processing in the source paper ran as follows. SOAPnuke was used to process the raw data, removing reads that contained adapters or uncalled bases, had a mean Phred below 15, or lacked an exact match to the constant primer or identifier. High-quality paired reads were merged using COPE v1.2.5, and each unique nucleotide sequence was defined as a clonotype. MiTCR v1.1 was used to align the clonotypes against IMGT TRBV, TRBD and TRBJ reference segments. The analysis was restricted to V-J combinations with a frequency above 0.0001, which together covered 99.2% of the repertoires. A TCS score was defined as the ratio between F50 (clonal expansion) and ExV (chaos), using BLOSUM62-based TCRdist between CDR3 peptides within each V-J. Welch's t-statistics and random forest reduced 500 to 650 V-J features to 13, which were used in a naive Bayes classifier (R e1071). TCRdb reprocessed the public reads (quality trimming at Q25 with fastp, clone calling with MiXCR) and kept in-frame beta chains. Rows merge per CDR3 protein into single entries with the most common DNA and genes. TCRdb, rather than the study authors, made the V and J calls. The sample table shows hundreds of thousands of distinct CDR3 sequences, and 12% to 15% are seen once. The top ten clonotypes cover 34% of the sample.

The germline V gene encodes CDR1 LGHDT and CDR2 YNNKEL (reference sequence). The CDR3, from cysteine to phenylalanine, totals 14 residues. Just CDR3 DNA is preserved here, 42 bases in frame from base 1. Cut back by 4 bases and 7 bases, the V and J ends lie 11 bases apart. Sequenced material: blood. The receptor's source is a woman between 40 and 50 years old with Graves' ophthalmopathy. The chain links TRBV3-1 with TRBJ1-6; D gene: possibly TRBD1, on 5 matching bases. The nucleotide sequence is TGTGCCAGCAGCCGGGGGAACCTCAATTCACCCCTCCACTTT. This translates into CASSRGNLNSPLHF.